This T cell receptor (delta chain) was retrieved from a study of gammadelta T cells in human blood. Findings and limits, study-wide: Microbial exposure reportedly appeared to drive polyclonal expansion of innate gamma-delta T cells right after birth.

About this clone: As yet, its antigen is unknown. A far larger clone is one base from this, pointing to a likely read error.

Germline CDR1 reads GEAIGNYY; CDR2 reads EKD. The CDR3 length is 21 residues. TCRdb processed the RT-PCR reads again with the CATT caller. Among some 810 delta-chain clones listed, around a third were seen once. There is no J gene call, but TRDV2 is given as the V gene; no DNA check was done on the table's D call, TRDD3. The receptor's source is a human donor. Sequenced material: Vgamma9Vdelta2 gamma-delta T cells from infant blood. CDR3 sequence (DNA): TGTGCCTGTGACACGTACTGGGGGACCAAGGAGAGCTCCTGGGACACCCGACAGATGTTCTTC. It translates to CACDTYWGTKESSWDTRQMFF.